These 25 T cell receptor beta chains share one sample of origin, sequenced in a study of blood T cell repertoires in COVID-19. Assay: immunoSEQ multiplex PCR; the TCRdb copy retains only in-frame clones and omits some. The data show 200,000 to 250,000 clones, approximately 86% seen once. The specimen was peripheral blood. The receptor set was obtained from a woman older than 75 with acute or convalescent COVID-19.

This chain joins TRBV3-1 (or the pseudogene TRBV3-2) and TRBJ2-1; D may be TRBD2 (6 bases). Trimming left V 6 bases short and J 4 bases short, with 16 bases between. CDR1 and CDR2 (germline): LGHDT, YNNKEL (reference sequence). The CDR3 covers 15 residues. The CDR3 loop reads CASRASGWGYNEQFF. The CDR3 region has the DNA TGTGCCAGCAGGGCAAGCGGGTGGGGATACAATGAGCAGTTCTTC.

In its sample, this clone was seen once. CDR3 protein: CASSFLQSSGANVLTF. The DNA of the CDR3 is TGTGCCAGCAGCTTTTTACAGAGCTCTGGGGCCAACGTCCTGACTTTC. This chain joins TRBV11-2 and TRBJ2-6, with unresolved D. Deletions cut 3 bases from V and 0 bases from J, with 9 bases between. Germline CDR1 reads SGHAT; CDR2 reads FQNNGV. The CDR3 has 16 residues.

This chain links TRBV29-1 with TRBJ1-2; D call uncertain. CDR3 length: 15 residues. V lost 6 bases, J lost 1 base, and 18 bases lay in between. Germline CDR1 is SQVTM and CDR2 is ANQGSEA. Here the CDR3 reads CSVSELSGSNYGYTF. The CDR3 DNA is TGCAGCGTATCAGAGCTGTCGGGGAGTAACTATGGCTACACCTTC.

The chain carries TRBV4-1 and TRBJ2-1, with TRBD2 matching 11 bases. J gave up 7 bases and V 3 bases, and 8 bases lay outside the gene matches. The CDR3 length is 16 residues. From germline, CDR1 is MGHRA and CDR2 YSYEKL. CDR3 bases: TGCGCCAGCAGCCATCTCCCGACTAGCGGGGCAAATGAGCAGTTCTTC. Its protein product is CASSHLPTSGANEQFF.

CDR3 sequence reads: CASSLTSGGRTDTQYF. In nucleotides, the CDR3 is TGCGCCAGCAGCTTAACTAGCGGGGGACGCACAGATACGCAGTATTTT. V usage is TRBV5-1 and J usage is TRBJ2-3; 11 nucleotides agree with TRBD2. CDR3 length: 16 residues. In germline, CDR1 is SGHRS, CDR2 YFSETQ. The V and J ends lost 2 bases and 1 base, in that order; junction bases with no gene match: 3.

The genes are TRBV12-3 or TRBV12-4 and TRBJ1-5, with a tentative D call TRBD1 (5 bases). V dropped 6 bases and J dropped 7 bases, with 13 bases sitting between them. The CDR3 runs 13 residues. The CDR3 reads CASSQGIWQPQHF. Written as DNA, the CDR3 is TGTGCCAGCAGCCAGGGTATATGGCAGCCCCAGCATTTT.

This clone was recorded once. The genes are TRBV13 and TRBJ2-5; 10 bases map to TRBD1. Germline V lookup: CDR1 PRHDT, CDR2 FYEKMQ (reference sequence). The CDR3 is 17 residues long. V lost 4 bases and J lost 4; bases outside the gene matches: 12. CDR3 DNA: TGTGCCAGCAGCTCCAACCGGGACAGGGGTCTTGTAGAGACCCAGTACTTC. This encodes CASSSNRDRGLVETQYF.

J is TRBJ1-2 and V is TRBV28; D might be TRBD1 (6 bases). Trimming cost V 3 bases and J 0 bases, with 8 bases left between them. Germline CDR1 MDHEN, CDR2 SYDVKM. There are 14 residues in the CDR3. CDR3 amino acids: CASSLTGANYGYTF. The CDR3 coding sequence is TGTGCCAGCAGTTTGACAGGCGCTAACTATGGCTACACCTTC.

This chain connects TRBV30 to TRBJ2-5; D is unresolved. Trimming took 3 bases from V and 7 from J, leaving 9 bases between them. The CDR3 totals 11 residues. Germline V gives CDR1 GTSNPN, CDR2 SVGIG (reference sequence). The CDR3 spells CAWRTVGTQYF. The CDR3 nucleotides are TGTGCCTGGAGGACTGTGGGGACCCAGTACTTC.

The chain employs TRBV11-2 and TRBJ2-5, with TRBD2 matching over 7 bases. Trimming took 5 bases from V and 4 from J; bases not matched to a gene: 7. The CDR3 length is 14 residues. CDR1 and CDR2 from the germline V gene are SGHAT and FQNNGV. The CDR3 is CASSAGPGGETQYF. In DNA, the CDR3 is TGTGCCAGCAGCGCGGGACCGGGGGGAGAGACCCAGTACTTC.

The chain recombines TRBV20-1 with TRBJ2-7, with D uncertain. CDR1 DFQATT and CDR2 SNEGSKA come from the germline V gene (reference sequence). The CDR3 has 11 residues. The germline V and J ends were trimmed by 2 bases and 5 bases, with 7 bases remaining between them. DNA for the CDR3: TGCAGTGCTAGACCAGGTCACGAGCAGTACTTC. It translates to CSARPGHEQYF.

The chain employs TRBV9 and TRBJ2-5, with D maybe TRBD2 (5 bases). CDR1 is SGDLS, CDR2 YYNGEE, per germline. V was cut by 0 bases and J by 2 bases, with 14 bases left in between. The CDR3 contains 16 residues. This chain's CDR3 is CASSVGVGGRQETQYF. CDR3 coding DNA: TGTGCCAGCAGCGTAGGCGTTGGAGGAAGACAAGAGACCCAGTACTTC. Drawing the rest from reference TRBV9 and TRBJ2-5, the complete variable domain is DSGVTQTPKHLITATGQRVTLRCSPRSGDLSVYWYQQSLDQGLQFLIQYYNGEERAKGNILERFSAQQFPDLHSELNLSSLELGDSALYFCASSVGVGGRQETQYFGPGTRLLVL.

The rearrangement links TRBV21-1 to TRBJ1-1; TRBD1 is taken as the D call from the table, unchecked against the DNA. TRBV21-1 is shown as a pseudogene. The CDR3 runs 18 residues. CDR3 residues: CASSNRGLRGQGLRKAFF. The CDR3 DNA sequence: TGTGCCAGCAGCAACCGAGGTCTCAGGGGACAGGGGCTTAGAAAAGCTTTCTTT.

The chain employs TRBV18 and TRBJ1-5; 10 nucleotides agree with TRBD1. Looked up from germline, CDR1 is KGHSH and CDR2 is LQKENI. The CDR3 extends over 14 amino acids. V gave up 6 bases and J gave up 7 bases; unmatched junction bases: 6. The CDR3 DNA reads as TGTGCCAGCTCTACAGGGACAGGGGAGCAGCCCCAGCATTTT. This gives the protein CASSTGTGEQPQHF.

The chain carries TRBV6-2 or TRBV6-3 and TRBJ1-6; D is perhaps TRBD1 (6 bases). Germline lookup yields CDR1 MNHEY and CDR2 SVGEGT. This CDR3 has 17 amino acids. V shed 2 bases and J shed 4 bases, with 15 bases lying between them. CDR3 sequence: CASSYGGSSLYNSPLHF. CDR3 DNA: TGTGCCAGCAGTTACGGGGGCTCAAGCCTTTATAATTCACCCCTCCACTTT.

This rearrangement joins TRBV3-1 (or the pseudogene TRBV3-2) to TRBJ2-3; TRBD2 agrees at 11 bases. The CDR3 length is 13 residues. Germline V gene data show CDR1 as LGHDT and CDR2 as YNNKEL (reference sequence). V shed 8 bases, J shed 4 bases, and the junction held 2 bases outside the gene matches. The CDR3 DNA sequence: TGTGCCAGCCGGACTAGCGGGTCAGATACGCAGTATTTT. Residues: CASRTSGSDTQYF.

V is TRBV7-9 and J is TRBJ2-7, with a weak D call TRBD2 (5 bases). V lost 3 bases and J lost 2, with 8 bases in between. The CDR3 covers 13 residues. Germline CDR1 SEHNR, CDR2 FQNEAQ (reference sequence). CDR3 nucleotides: TGTGCCAGCAGCTTTGGGGAGACCTACGAGCAGTACTTC. Amino acids: CASSFGETYEQYF.

The table lists this clone with a count of one. The V and J genes are TRBV28 and TRBJ2-1, with 8 positions matching TRBD1. V lost 2 bases to trimming and J lost 8 bases; unmatched junction nucleotides: 8. The CDR3 runs 15 residues. The V gene's germline CDR1 is MDHEN and CDR2 SYDVKM. The CDR3 region is CASSLDRGGLDEQFF. Here the CDR3 DNA reads TGTGCCAGCAGTTTAGACAGGGGTGGGTTAGATGAGCAGTTCTTC.

The rearrangement joins TRBV3-1 (or the pseudogene TRBV3-2) to TRBJ2-7, with TRBD2 matching 13 bases. The V segment lost 5 bases and the J segment 6 bases; nucleotides outside the gene matches: 4. Germline-derived CDR1 and CDR2 are LGHDT and YNNKEL (reference sequence). There are 14 residues in the CDR3. The CDR3 region has the DNA TGTGCCAGCAGCACGGGACTAGCGGGGTTCGAGCAGTACTTC. It specifies CASSTGLAGFEQYF.

V usage is TRBV6-5 and J usage is TRBJ2-7; weak D call: TRBD1 (5 bases). This CDR3 has 15 residues. CDR1 and CDR2 from the germline V gene are MNHEY and SVGAGI. Trimming removed 6 bases from V and 2 bases from J, with 17 bases in between. CDR3 protein: CASRALDTGTYEQYF. The CDR3 nucleotides are TGTGCCAGCAGAGCCCTGGACACGGGCACCTACGAGCAGTACTTC.

The chain is built from TRBV28 and TRBJ1-2; D is unclear. Germline V lookup: CDR1 MDHEN, CDR2 SYDVKM. V was shortened by 8 bases and J by 4 bases, with 8 bases between the two germline ends. The length of the CDR3 is 11 residues. CDR3: CASLSVYGYTF. The CDR3 nucleotides are TGTGCCAGCCTATCCGTCTATGGCTACACCTTC.

The V gene is TRBV5-1, the J gene TRBJ1-5; weak D call: TRBD1 (6 bases). There are 18 residues in the CDR3. The V gene lost 4 bases and the J gene lost 0 bases, with 20 bases spanning the gap. Germline CDR1 is SGHRS and CDR2 is YFSETQ. The DNA of the CDR3 is TGCGCCAGCAGCCCGAGGAGTACAAACAGGGATAGCAATCAGCCCCAGCATTTT. Encoded protein: CASSPRSTNRDSNQPQHF. The variable domain in full, completed from reference TRBV5-1 and TRBJ1-5, reads KAGVTQTPRYLIKTRGQQVTLSCSPISGHRSVSWYQQTPGQGLQFLFEYFSETQRNKGNFPGRFSGRQFSNSRSEMNVSTLELGDSALYLCASSPRSTNRDSNQPQHFGDGTRLSIL.

In its sample, this clone was seen once. The rearrangement links TRBV9 to TRBJ1-2; 9 nucleotides match TRBD1. Germline loops: CDR1 SGDLS, CDR2 YYNGEE. This CDR3 contains 14 residues. V was clipped by 0 bases and J by 4 bases; unmatched bases: 1. CDR3 in DNA: TGTGCCAGCAGCGTAGGGACAGGGGCCTATGGCTACACCTTC. This encodes CASSVGTGAYGYTF. The variable domain in full, completed from reference TRBV9 and TRBJ1-2, reads DSGVTQTPKHLITATGQRVTLRCSPRSGDLSVYWYQQSLDQGLQFLIQYYNGEERAKGNILERFSAQQFPDLHSELNLSSLELGDSALYFCASSVGTGAYGYTFGSGTRLTVV.

J is TRBJ2-3 and V is TRBV28, with TRBD2 as a possible D gene (6 bases). This CDR3 has 14 residues. Germline CDR1 MDHEN, CDR2 SYDVKM. The germline V and J ends were trimmed by 2 bases and 5 bases, with 11 bases remaining between them. The CDR3 spells CASSLGGAGDTQYF. The CDR3 region has the DNA TGTGCCAGCAGTTTAGGCGGGGCCGGAGATACGCAGTATTTT.

The J gene is TRBJ2-1, the V gene TRBV19; 7 bases align to TRBD1. J lost 10 bases, V lost 8 bases, and 23 bases had no gene match. Germline V gene data show CDR1 as LNHDA and CDR2 as SQIVND (reference sequence). The CDR3 loop spans 17 amino acids. The CDR3 spells CASQSSTGSLVKGEQFF. The CDR3 DNA follows: TGTGCCAGTCAAAGCTCGACAGGGTCTTTGGTCAAGGGGGAGCAGTTCTTC.